This T cell receptor beta chain derives from a study of CD4 T cell repertoires in COVID-19. Study outcomes and limitations: Suggested intraclonal diversification: top SARS-CoV-2-reactive clonotypes appeared in two or three memory subsets. In SARS-CoV and/or HKU1 spike cultures, between 7 and 25% of SARS-CoV-2 clonotypes reappeared.

TCRdb's table, derived via immunoSEQ multiplex PCR, lists solely in-frame clones and lacks some. The sample shows more than 65,000 clones, approximately 83% of them seen only once. The V gene's germline CDR1 is LNHDA and CDR2 SQIVND (reference sequence). The CDR3 is made up of 15 amino acids. V dropped 3 bases and J dropped 7; count of bases not matched to a gene: 8. Comments on this clone: Antigen unknown.

The memory T cells were sequenced right after ex vivo isolation, without culture. This TCR was recovered from a human donor who had COVID-19. V gene TRBV19 combines with J gene TRBJ1-5; 8 bases are a match to TRBD1. The specimen comprised CD4+ T cells from peripheral blood, sampled after recovery from COVID-19. CDR3 in amino acids: CASSMADRANQPQHF. In DNA form, the CDR3 reads TGTGCCAGTAGTATGGCGGACAGGGCAAACCAGCCCCAGCATTTT.